These T cell receptor beta chains were read from a single sample in a study of shared clonotypes between healthy human individuals. The assay was immunoSEQ multiplex PCR, and TCRdb's table has in-frame clones only and misses some. The sample has 980,000 or so clones; more than 75% are singletons. The specimen sequenced was memory CD4+ T cells sorted from blood. The receptors were sampled from a man younger than 35 in good health. CDR3s leave out the opening cysteine and the closing phenylalanine or tryptophan. The D gene is left open where the match is weak.

d_gene,len,j_gene,v_gene,CDR3aa
TRBD1,13,TRBJ1-2,TRBV4-1,ASSGTGAHPYGYT
-,12,TRBJ2-2,TRBV10-1,ASSESPSVGELF
-,10,TRBJ1-1,TRBV5-1,ASSFLDTEAF
-,13,TRBJ2-7,TRBV10-2,ASSESRGRNYEQY
-,11,TRBJ2-1,TRBV11-3,ASSLKGAGEQF
TRBD2,12,TRBJ2-7,TRBV6-6,ASRLRGSDYEQY
-,14,TRBJ1-5,TRBV28,ASRLDRFFSNQPQH
TRBD1,12,TRBJ1-1,TRBV5-1,ASSRDRVNTEAF
-,14,TRBJ2-1,TRBV12-5,ASGLPRGLTYNEQF
-,12,TRBJ2-2,TRBV6-5,ASKGTYHTGELF
TRBD1,13,TRBJ1-5,TRBV2,ASSQDRGGNQPQH
TRBD2,13,TRBJ2-7,TRBV14,ASSQGAGRAYEQY
-,12,TRBJ2-1,TRBV13,ASTIGARYNEQF
-,11,TRBJ2-7,TRBV19,ASSIKPNYEQY
-,14,TRBJ1-4,TRBV30,AWSRGWGQGNEKLF
-,13,TRBJ2-7,TRBV11-2,ASSPAGTHSYEQY
-,13,TRBJ2-7,TRBV7-8,ASSLDIRSSYEQY
-,13,TRBJ2-3,TRBV5-1,ASSLSGRITDTQY
-,14,TRBJ1-2,TRBV11-2,ASSLGGAGLNYGYT
-,13,TRBJ1-1,TRBV30,AWSRLQGYNTEAF
-,10,TRBJ1-1,TRBV5-4,ASSFSGLEAF
-,10,TRBJ1-6,TRBV28,ASSTSNSPLH
-,16,TRBJ2-5,TRBV5-1,ASTSGRGAGKTEETQY
-,12,TRBJ1-5,TRBV5-1,ASRPEGGNQPQH
TRBD2,14,TRBJ2-3,TRBV7-9,ASSLARAGARDTQY
-,12,TRBJ2-2,TRBV29-1,SVHTSLNTGELF
TRBD1,13,TRBJ1-5,TRBV7-2,ASSPRQGAGQPQH
TRBD1,13,TRBJ1-1,TRBV5-4,ASSLDRGRRTEAF
-,13,TRBJ1-1,TRBV5-1,ASSRVGGAQTEAF
-,11,TRBJ2-3,TRBV6-1,ASSLGGTDTQY
-,10,TRBJ1-1,TRBV9,ASSPQFTEAF
-,14,TRBJ1-1,TRBV21-1,ASSSRDRKRGTEAF
-,13,TRBJ2-7,TRBV30,AWSPKGGGEYEQY
-,11,TRBJ1-4,TRBV7-9,ASSPDGNEKLF
TRBD1,12,TRBJ2-1,TRBV2,ASGRDRAYNEQF
TRBD1,12,TRBJ1-1,TRBV2,ARQKGQTNTEAF
TRBD1,13,TRBJ2-2,TRBV6-6,ASSRDSPNTGELF
-,13,TRBJ2-5,TRBV5-1,ASSLAGAPRETQY
-,13,TRBJ2-3,TRBV19,ASSQQGKGTDTQY
TRBD1,13,TRBJ1-5,TRBV7-2,ASSLLATGDQPQH
TRBD2,12,TRBJ2-1,TRBV30,AWMARLAGGEQF
-,12,TRBJ1-1,TRBV10-1,ASSDSSGNTEAF
TRBD2,14,TRBJ2-3,TRBV7-2,ASSFGLAGSTDTQY